Detailed here is one T cell receptor beta chain. Method: immunoSEQ multiplex PCR; TCRdb's copy keeps in-frame clones and lacks some. The sample lists around 25,000 clones, 80% to 90% occurring once. Germline V gene data show CDR1 as SGHTA and CDR2 as FQGNSA. CDR3 length: 15 amino acids. Trimming cost V 6 bases and J 5 bases, with 16 bases left between them. This sample is part of a study of follicular helper T cells after annual influenza vaccination. Time point denoted: 2014-2015 season, pre-vaccination. Community-dwelling subjects without influenza vaccination in the prior 6 months were enrolled. The sequencing here drew on CXCR5+ CD38- circulating T follicular helper cells from blood, taken on the day of influenza vaccination. Subset described: circulating Tfh, non-naive CD4+CXCR5+PD-1+ (ICOS+CD38+ or ICOS-CD38-). This chain links TRBV7-2 with TRBJ2-2; D might be TRBD2 (6 bases). The receptor comes from an adult who received the influenza vaccine. CDR3 in amino acids: CASRRRLEGTGELFF. The CDR3 region has the DNA TGTGCCAGCAGACGAAGACTAGAAGGGACCGGGGAGCTGTTTTTT.